A selection of T cell receptor beta chains follows, all from one sample in a study of CD4 T cells in relation to SARS-CoV-2 and coronaviruses. Measured with immunoSEQ multiplex PCR; TCRdb has only the in-frame clones, and not every one. The sample lists about 36,000 clones; 77% were seen once. Their antigens remain unidentified. Sequencing was carried out using memory CD4+ T cells from PBMCs, cultured in vitro. The source of these receptors is an adult with COVID-19. Each CDR3 is given with its conserved first and last residue. A D gene is named only where the DNA matches it firmly. Where a row states a size, it is once, few, many or the class of an expanded clone; other rows omit it.

V,length,J,size,D,CDR3,DNA
TRBV9,19,TRBJ1-1,NA,TRBD1,CASSAGEEFFFSGGTEAFF,TGTGCCAGCAGCGCCGGTGAGGAATTTTTCTTTTCAGGGGGCACTGAAGCTTTCTTT
TRBV5-1,16,TRBJ2-2,NA,TRBD1,CASRPAGTANTGELFF,TGCGCCAGCAGACCCGCCGGGACAGCGAACACCGGGGAGCTGTTTTTT
TRBV9,16,TRBJ2-5,NA,NA,CASSVLEGLGLETQYF,TGTGCCAGCAGCGTGCTAGAGGGGTTGGGGTTAGAGACCCAGTACTTC
TRBV9,19,TRBJ2-7,once,TRBD2,CASSYGRGGLSTGPYEQYF,TGTGCCAGCAGCTACGGAAGGGGAGGGTTGTCTACCGGGCCCTACGAGCAGTACTTC
TRBV24-1,15,TRBJ2-3,NA,NA,CATSVLLGSTDTQYF,TGTGCCACCAGTGTCCTGCTGGGTTCCACAGATACGCAGTATTTT
TRBV2,11,TRBJ2-4,NA,NA,CASSIQNIQYF,TGTGCCAGCAGCATACAGAACATTCAGTACTTC
TRBV5-1,17,TRBJ2-1,NA,TRBD2,CASSLGLAGEGVDEQFF,TGCGCCAGCAGCTTGGGACTAGCGGGAGAGGGGGTAGATGAGCAGTTCTTC
TRBV18,15,TRBJ2-1,NA,TRBD2,CASSPRTSRYNEQFF,TGTGCCAGCTCACCACGGACTAGCAGGTACAATGAGCAGTTCTTC
TRBV2,13,TRBJ1-5,NA,NA,CASNGGSNQPQHF,TGTGCCAGCAATGGGGGTAGCAATCAGCCCCAGCATTTT
TRBV5-4,14,TRBJ1-2,NA,TRBD1,CASSTQQGNYGYTF,TGTGCCAGCAGCACACAACAGGGGAACTATGGCTACACCTTC
TRBV7-2,14,TRBJ2-3,NA,NA,CASSAILNTDTQYF,TGTGCCAGCAGCGCTATCTTGAACACAGATACGCAGTATTTT
TRBV7-2,14,TRBJ2-3,few,TRBD2,CASSLTSSGNTQYF,TGTGCCAGCAGCTTGACCTCTAGCGGGAATACGCAGTATTTT
TRBV14,14,TRBJ1-3,few,NA,CASSPRADGNTIYF,TGTGCCAGCAGCCCCAGAGCCGATGGAAACACCATATATTTT
TRBV19,16,TRBJ2-1,NA,NA,CASSILRSLSYNEQFF,TGTGCCAGTAGTATCCTGAGGAGTCTCTCCTACAATGAGCAGTTCTTC
TRBV7-6,16,TRBJ2-6,NA,NA,CASSLRGSSGANVLTF,TGTGCCAGCAGCTTACGGGGGAGCTCTGGGGCCAACGTCCTGACTTTC
TRBV7-3,15,TRBJ2-1,few,TRBD2,CASSLGAGSANEQFF,TGTGCCAGCAGCTTAGGAGCGGGATCGGCCAATGAGCAGTTCTTC
TRBV6-5,14,TRBJ2-1,NA,TRBD2,CASSTTSGSGEQFF,TGTGCCAGCAGCACGACTAGCGGGAGTGGTGAGCAGTTCTTC
TRBV21-1,21,TRBJ2-7,NA,NA,CASNAGQGGSLSGRLSYEQYF,TGTGCCAGCAACGCCGGACAGGGGGGGTCTCTTAGCGGGAGATTGTCCTACGAGCAGTACTTC
TRBV6-4,14,TRBJ2-3,NA,TRBD1,CASSGAGGEDTQYF,TGTGCCAGCAGTGGGGCAGGGGGCGAAGATACGCAGTATTTT
TRBV4-1,16,TRBJ2-6,NA,NA,CASSQGSDPGANVLTF,TGCGCCAGCAGCCAAGGGAGTGACCCTGGGGCCAACGTCCTGACTTTC
TRBV28,15,TRBJ1-4,NA,NA,CASAMISGGNEKLFF,TGTGCCAGTGCTATGATCTCCGGAGGTAATGAAAAACTGTTTTTT
TRBV28,15,TRBJ2-3,NA,NA,CASLQGGGSPDTQYF,TGTGCCAGCTTGCAGGGGGGCGGGAGCCCAGATACGCAGTATTTT
TRBV12-3/TRBV12-4,13,TRBJ2-7,few,NA,CASSFSDGYEQYF,TGTGCCAGCAGTTTTTCAGACGGCTACGAGCAGTACTTC
TRBV5-4,13,TRBJ2-7,NA,NA,CASSLGGLGEQYF,TGTGCCAGCAGCTTAGGGGGGCTAGGCGAGCAGTACTTC
TRBV28,15,TRBJ1-5,NA,NA,CASSILQGTFQPQHF,TGTGCCAGCAGTATTTTACAGGGTACCTTTCAGCCCCAGCATTTT
TRBV7-3,16,TRBJ2-4,NA,NA,CASSLNGGLAKNIQYF,TGTGCCAGCAGCTTAAACGGGGGGCTGGCCAAAAACATTCAGTACTTC
TRBV11-2,14,TRBJ2-2,NA,NA,CASSLQRRTGELFF,TGTGCCAGCAGCTTACAACGTCGGACCGGGGAGCTGTTTTTT
TRBV10-3,15,TRBJ1-3,NA,NA,CAIGPTYSSGNTIYF,TGTGCCATCGGACCCACTTATAGCTCTGGAAACACCATATATTTT
TRBV28,14,TRBJ1-5,few,NA,CASRGGSLRQPQHF,TGTGCCAGCAGGGGAGGGTCCCTCCGGCAGCCCCAGCATTTT